The sequence of this T cell receptor beta chain was determined in a study of blood T cell repertoires in COVID-19. As for the study in general: Italy, Spain and the United States were the sources of the convalescent and acute COVID-19 samples. PBMCs, B-cell-depleted T cells, or T cells were the source of the cDNA or gDNA that made up the material.

The authors' processing: Reference gene primer amplification gave estimated nucleated cell counts. Libraries were prepared by immunoSEQ multiplex PCR; TCRdb keeps only in-frame clonotypes and omits some of them. The D gene and trimming were derived from the DNA, and the V and J assignments and clone size from that table. Seen here are 50,000 to 70,000 clones, less than 90% observed once, and the top ten hold 8% to 9%. Trimming took 0 bases from V and 2 from J; bases not matched to a gene: 3. The germline V gene has CDR1 SGHTA and CDR2 FQGTGA. This CDR3 region has 16 residues. The V and J genes are TRBV7-3 and TRBJ2-1, with 8 bases identical to TRBD2. The TCR sequence derives from a woman between 65 and 79 years old with active COVID-19. Sequencing was carried out using peripheral blood. Written as DNA, the CDR3 is TGTGCCAGCAGCTTAACTAGCGGGGCTACCTACAATGAGCAGTTCTTC. It is translated as CASSLTSGATYNEQFF.